A selection of T cell receptor beta chains follows, all from one sample in a study of patients and donors after allogeneic stem cell transplantation. TCRdb re-called the RT-PCR reads through MiXCR, storing one row per CDR3 protein. The sample contains approximately 200,000 distinct CDR3 sequences, less than 45% of which appear only once. Sequencing input: blood, either unsorted or a sorted T cell fraction (not recorded which). These receptors were collected from a human donor who was either an allogeneic HSCT recipient or a stem cell or donor lymphocyte infusion donor (not recorded which). It is not recorded whose cells these are; they may come from a transplant donor. CDR3s include the opening cysteine and the closing phenylalanine or tryptophan. D genes are given only for firm matches. Clone size is shown for a subset of rows, as once, few, many or a class of expanded clone.

clone size: NA; J gene: TRBJ2-3; V gene: TRBV12-3/TRBV12-4; D gene: NA; CDR3 DNA: TGTGCCAGCAGTTTTCCGTCCGGGACAGATACGCAGTATTTT; CDR3 protein: CASSFPSGTDTQYF
clone size: few; J gene: TRBJ1-2; V gene: TRBV3-1; D gene: NA; CDR3 DNA: TGTGCCAGCAGCCGCGGGGGGGATGATGGCTACACCTTC; CDR3 protein: CASSRGGDDGYTF
clone size: few; J gene: TRBJ1-1; V gene: TRBV29-1; D gene: NA; CDR3 DNA: TGCAGCGTTGAAAGCTATGAAGCTTTCTTT; CDR3 protein: CSVESYEAFF
clone size: NA; J gene: TRBJ1-4; V gene: TRBV5-5; D gene: TRBD1; CDR3 DNA: TGTGCCAGCAGCCTGACAGGGTGGGGGCCAAATGAAAAACTGTTTTTT; CDR3 protein: CASSLTGWGPNEKLFF
clone size: NA; J gene: TRBJ2-1; V gene: TRBV24-1; D gene: NA; CDR3 DNA: TGTGCCACCAGTGAACCCACTACGAATGAGCAGTTCTTC; CDR3 protein: CATSEPTTNEQFF
clone size: NA; J gene: TRBJ1-4; V gene: TRBV18; D gene: NA; CDR3 DNA: TGTGCCAGCTCACCCTCTGAAAAACTGTTTTTT; CDR3 protein: CASSPSEKLFF
clone size: NA; J gene: TRBJ2-1; V gene: TRBV12-3/TRBV12-4; D gene: TRBD2; CDR3 DNA: TGTGCCAGCACCTGGGGACTAGCGGGCCCCTACAATGAGCAGTTCTTC; CDR3 protein: CASTWGLAGPYNEQFF
clone size: NA; J gene: TRBJ1-5; V gene: TRBV6-2/TRBV6-3; D gene: NA; CDR3 DNA: TGTGCCAGCAGTTACTCCGGGGGAAACAATCAGCCCCAGCATTTT; CDR3 protein: CASSYSGGNNQPQHF
clone size: NA; J gene: TRBJ1-1; V gene: TRBV20-1; D gene: NA; CDR3 DNA: TGCAGTGCTCCTGGGCAGATGAACACTGAAGCTTTCTTT; CDR3 protein: CSAPGQMNTEAFF
clone size: once; J gene: TRBJ2-3; V gene: TRBV7-9; D gene: NA; CDR3 DNA: TGTGCCAGCAGCCCGAATTTCGAGGGGACAGATACGCAGTATTTT; CDR3 protein: CASSPNFEGTDTQYF
clone size: NA; J gene: TRBJ1-1; V gene: TRBV29-1; D gene: NA; CDR3 DNA: TGCAGCGTTGCGGACGTTAACACTGAAGCTTTCTTT; CDR3 protein: CSVADVNTEAFF
clone size: NA; J gene: TRBJ1-3; V gene: TRBV11-2; D gene: NA; CDR3 DNA: TGTGCCAGCAGCTTAGTGGTTGGAAACACCATATATTTT; CDR3 protein: CASSLVVGNTIYF
clone size: few; J gene: TRBJ1-1; V gene: TRBV5-8; D gene: NA; CDR3 DNA: TGTGCCAGCAGCTTATGGCGTGAAGCTTTCTTT; CDR3 protein: CASSLWREAFF
clone size: NA; J gene: TRBJ2-5; V gene: TRBV3-1; D gene: NA; CDR3 DNA: TGTGCCACCACGAGCGACGGGAGTCAAGAGACCCAGTACTTC; CDR3 protein: CATTSDGSQETQYF
clone size: NA; J gene: TRBJ2-5; V gene: TRBV10-2; D gene: NA; CDR3 DNA: TGCGCCAGCAGTGAGGCTAAGCGGCGGGTCGGACAGCAAGAGACCCAGTACTTC; CDR3 protein: CASSEAKRRVGQQETQYF
clone size: NA; J gene: TRBJ2-1; V gene: TRBV29-1; D gene: TRBD2; CDR3 DNA: TGCAGCGTTGAAGATTCCCCTAGCGGGACGCCTGGCTCCTACAATGAGCAGTTCTTC; CDR3 protein: CSVEDSPSGTPGSYNEQFF
clone size: few; J gene: TRBJ2-7; V gene: TRBV5-1; D gene: NA; CDR3 DNA: TGCGCCAGCAGCTTTACAAGCGGACCTCTAGCAAGCGAGCAGTACTTC; CDR3 protein: CASSFTSGPLASEQYF
clone size: once; J gene: TRBJ1-6; V gene: TRBV7-3; D gene: TRBD1; CDR3 DNA: TGTGCCAGCAGCTTACAGGGGTTACAGGGGAGCTCCTATAATTCACCCCTCCACTTT; CDR3 protein: CASSLQGLQGSSYNSPLHF
clone size: NA; J gene: TRBJ2-7; V gene: TRBV6-6; D gene: NA; CDR3 DNA: TGTGCCAGCAGTTACGGGGGAATCACCTACGAGCAGTACTTC; CDR3 protein: CASSYGGITYEQYF
clone size: few; J gene: TRBJ1-2; V gene: TRBV12-3/TRBV12-4; D gene: NA; CDR3 DNA: TGTGCCAGCAGTGGACGGGGTAACTATGGCTACACCTTC; CDR3 protein: CASSGRGNYGYTF
clone size: NA; J gene: TRBJ2-5; V gene: TRBV5-6; D gene: NA; CDR3 DNA: TGTGCCAGCAGCTTGTTCCTTGCCCAAGAGACCCAGTACTTC; CDR3 protein: CASSLFLAQETQYF
clone size: few; J gene: TRBJ1-1; V gene: TRBV30; D gene: NA; CDR3 DNA: TGTGCCTGGAGTGTACTAAGAGGCCTTGAAGCTTTCTTT; CDR3 protein: CAWSVLRGLEAFF
clone size: NA; J gene: TRBJ2-3; V gene: TRBV4-3; D gene: NA; CDR3 DNA: TGCGCCAGCAGCCCCGACGCACGGGGGCTTAGGAATACGCAGTATTTT; CDR3 protein: CASSPDARGLRNTQYF
clone size: NA; J gene: TRBJ2-1; V gene: TRBV20-1; D gene: NA; CDR3 DNA: TGCAGTGCTAGCGGGAGCCTTGATGAGCAGTTCTTC; CDR3 protein: CSASGSLDEQFF
clone size: NA; J gene: TRBJ2-7; V gene: TRBV20-1; D gene: TRBD1; CDR3 DNA: TGCAGTGCACCGGGACAGAGCTCCTACGAGCAGTACTTC; CDR3 protein: CSAPGQSSYEQYF
clone size: NA; J gene: TRBJ2-1; V gene: TRBV12-3/TRBV12-4; D gene: NA; CDR3 DNA: TGTGCCAGCAGTTTAATACGCGGCCCCCTCTCCTACAATGAGCAGTTCTTC; CDR3 protein: CASSLIRGPLSYNEQFF
clone size: NA; J gene: TRBJ1-3; V gene: TRBV7-9; D gene: NA; CDR3 DNA: TGTGCCAGCAGCTCCCCGGGACATCACTCTGGAAACACCATATATTTT; CDR3 protein: CASSSPGHHSGNTIYF
clone size: few; J gene: TRBJ1-2; V gene: TRBV4-3; D gene: NA; CDR3 DNA: TGCGCCAGCAGCCAGTTCCAACAGGGTTATAGTGGCTACACCTTC; CDR3 protein: CASSQFQQGYSGYTF
clone size: once; J gene: TRBJ2-7; V gene: TRBV9; D gene: NA; CDR3 DNA: TGTGCCAGCAGCGCGAGGGAGGGGGAAAGCTACGAGCAGTACTTC; CDR3 protein: CASSAREGESYEQYF
clone size: few; J gene: TRBJ2-1; V gene: TRBV2; D gene: TRBD1; CDR3 DNA: TGTGCCAGCAGCTCCCTCAGGGGGAATGAGCAGTTCTTC; CDR3 protein: CASSSLRGNEQFF
clone size: NA; J gene: TRBJ1-3; V gene: TRBV29-1; D gene: NA; CDR3 DNA: TGCAGCGTTGAACGGGAGGCTGGAAACACCATATATTTT; CDR3 protein: CSVEREAGNTIYF
clone size: NA; J gene: TRBJ2-1; V gene: TRBV7-3; D gene: NA; CDR3 DNA: TGTGCCAGCAGCCCCCTTGAGCGGAGGAGCTCCTACAATGAGCAGTTCTTC; CDR3 protein: CASSPLERRSSYNEQFF
clone size: few; J gene: TRBJ2-7; V gene: TRBV11-3; D gene: TRBD2; CDR3 DNA: TGTGCCAGCAGCTTAGGCGGGAGTCTAACCTACGAGCAGTACTTC; CDR3 protein: CASSLGGSLTYEQYF
clone size: NA; J gene: TRBJ2-2; V gene: TRBV7-6; D gene: TRBD1; CDR3 DNA: TGTGCCAGCAGCTTAGCGGCGTACCCGGGACAGACCACCGGGGAGCTGTTTTTT; CDR3 protein: CASSLAAYPGQTTGELFF
clone size: NA; J gene: TRBJ2-2; V gene: TRBV7-8; D gene: NA; CDR3 DNA: TGTGCCAGCAGCCCATCGGGGCTCACCGGGGAGCTGTTTTTT; CDR3 protein: CASSPSGLTGELFF
clone size: NA; J gene: TRBJ1-2; V gene: TRBV27; D gene: NA; CDR3 DNA: TGTGCCAGCAGTTTTAGCTCTTGGGGCAACTATGGCTACACCTTC; CDR3 protein: CASSFSSWGNYGYTF
clone size: NA; J gene: TRBJ2-1; V gene: TRBV14; D gene: TRBD2; CDR3 DNA: TGTGCCAGCAGCCAAGATAAGTCGGCTAGCGGGGCCTACAATGAGCAGTTCTTC; CDR3 protein: CASSQDKSASGAYNEQFF
clone size: NA; J gene: TRBJ2-1; V gene: TRBV10-3; D gene: NA; CDR3 DNA: TGTGCCATCATGGGTCAGGGGTCCTACAATGAGCAGTTCTTC; CDR3 protein: CAIMGQGSYNEQFF
clone size: few; J gene: TRBJ1-1; V gene: TRBV9; D gene: NA; CDR3 DNA: TGTGCCAGCAGCCCTGAGGATGGGGTACTGAACACTGAAGCTTTCTTT; CDR3 protein: CASSPEDGVLNTEAFF
clone size: few; J gene: TRBJ2-7; V gene: TRBV5-6; D gene: NA; CDR3 DNA: TGTGCCAGCAGTCGACAGGATTCCTACGAGCAGTACTTC; CDR3 protein: CASSRQDSYEQYF
clone size: NA; J gene: TRBJ2-1; V gene: TRBV29-1; D gene: NA; CDR3 DNA: TGCAGCGTATACAGGCGTCGACGGTCCTACAATGAGCAGTTCTTC; CDR3 protein: CSVYRRRRSYNEQFF
clone size: once; J gene: TRBJ2-3; V gene: TRBV3-1; D gene: NA; CDR3 DNA: TGTGCCAGCAGCCACGCCGGGGATACGCAGTATTTT; CDR3 protein: CASSHAGDTQYF
clone size: NA; J gene: TRBJ1-2; V gene: TRBV7-2; D gene: NA; CDR3 DNA: TGTGCCAGCAGCTCTTGGGGGGTACGACGCTATGGCTACACCTTC; CDR3 protein: CASSSWGVRRYGYTF
clone size: NA; J gene: TRBJ2-1; V gene: TRBV15; D gene: NA; CDR3 DNA: TGTGCCACCAGCAGAGATAAACTGTACAATGAGCAGTTCTTC; CDR3 protein: CATSRDKLYNEQFF
clone size: NA; J gene: TRBJ1-1; V gene: TRBV14; D gene: NA; CDR3 DNA: TGTGCCAGCAGCCAAGTTCCGTACACTGAAGCTTTCTTT; CDR3 protein: CASSQVPYTEAFF